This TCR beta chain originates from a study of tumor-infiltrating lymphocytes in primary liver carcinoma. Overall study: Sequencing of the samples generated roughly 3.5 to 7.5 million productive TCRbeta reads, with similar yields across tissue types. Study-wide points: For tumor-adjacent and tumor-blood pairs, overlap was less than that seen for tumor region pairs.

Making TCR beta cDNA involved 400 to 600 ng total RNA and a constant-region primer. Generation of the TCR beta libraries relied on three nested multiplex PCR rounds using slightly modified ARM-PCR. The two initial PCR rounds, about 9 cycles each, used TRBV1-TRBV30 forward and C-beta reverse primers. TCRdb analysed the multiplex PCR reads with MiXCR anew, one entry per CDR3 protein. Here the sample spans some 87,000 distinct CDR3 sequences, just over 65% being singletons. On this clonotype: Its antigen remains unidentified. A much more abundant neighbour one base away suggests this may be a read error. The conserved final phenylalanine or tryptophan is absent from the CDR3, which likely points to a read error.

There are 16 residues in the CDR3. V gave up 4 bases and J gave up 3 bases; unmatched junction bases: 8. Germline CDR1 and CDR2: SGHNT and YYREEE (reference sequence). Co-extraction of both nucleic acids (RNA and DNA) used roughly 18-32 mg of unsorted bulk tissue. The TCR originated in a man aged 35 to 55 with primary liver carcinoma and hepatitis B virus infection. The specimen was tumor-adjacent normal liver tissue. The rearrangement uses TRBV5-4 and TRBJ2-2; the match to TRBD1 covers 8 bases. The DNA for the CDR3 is TGTGCCAGCAGCACGGACTCAGGGGGCGACACCGGGGAGCTGTTTTCT. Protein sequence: CASSTDSGGDTGELFS.